The 12 T cell receptor delta chains below come from one sample, sequenced in a study of gamma-delta chains in newborns, infants, children. TCRdb ran CATT on the reads. The data show around 4,900 delta-chain clones, roughly 39% seen once. What was sequenced was blood. The receptors originated from a child who received the measles vaccine.

This clone is deemed large. This specimen includes other DNA sequences encoding the same CDR3. This rearrangement joins TRDV1 to TRDJ1; D perhaps matches TRDD3 (6 bases). The germline V and J ends were trimmed by 0 bases and 0 bases, with 29 bases remaining between them. Per germline, CDR1 TSWWSYY and CDR2 QGS. The CDR3 is 22 residues long. The DNA for the CDR3 is TGTGCTCTTGGGGAACTGCCCTACCCTTACTGGCTGGGGTACGGGTACACCGATAAACTCATCTTT. Translation: CALGELPYPYWLGYGYTDKLIF.

This clone was found a few times. V is TRDV1 and J is TRDJ1, with 9 nucleotides matching TRDD2. Germline assignment: CDR1 TSWWSYY and CDR2 QGS. CDR3 length: 24 amino acids. J gave up 0 bases and V 0 bases, and 26 bases lay outside the gene matches. CDR3 coding DNA: TGTGCTCTTGGGGAACTATCCCCGGCCTTCCTACCGTACTGGCGTGGGTCAAACACCGATAAACTCATCTTT. Translating it yields CALGELSPAFLPYWRGSNTDKLIF.

Judged by abundance, this clone is large. The rearrangement uses TRDV2 and TRDJ1, with D tentatively TRDD3 (5 bases). Germline loops: CDR1 GEAIGNYY, CDR2 EKD. V was shortened by 5 bases and J by 3 bases, with 9 bases between the two germline ends. This CDR3 comprises 12 residues. CDR3 sequence reads: CACVDMADKLIF. DNA for the CDR3: TGTGCCTGTGTGGATATGGCCGATAAACTCATCTTT.

The table lists this clone with a few counts. The chain is built from TRAV29/DV5 and TRDJ1, with TRDD3 matching 11 bases. The length of the CDR3 is 19 residues. Losses at the gene ends were 4 bases for V and 0 bases for J; bases not matched to a gene: 17. Germline assignment: CDR1 NSMFDY and CDR2 ISSIKDK. CDR3 coding DNA: TGTGCAGCATTGTCCTCTTCGTACTGGGGGATAGGGTACACCGATAAACTCATCTTT. Its protein is CAALSSSYWGIGYTDKLIF.

The chain recombines TRDV1 with TRDJ1; TRDD3 agrees at 8 bases. V shed 0 bases and J 3 bases; nucleotides not matched to a gene: 21. Germline-derived CDR1 and CDR2 are TSWWSYY and QGS. The CDR3 extends over 21 amino acids. CDR3 region: CALGELPFPNYWGRPPDKLIF. CDR3 nucleotides: TGTGCTCTTGGGGAACTTCCCTTCCCTAATTACTGGGGGCGACCTCCCGATAAACTCATCTTT.

This clone rates as medium-sized. The genes are TRDV1 and TRDJ1; D perhaps matches TRDD3 (7 bases). This CDR3 spans 18 amino acids. The germline gives CDR1 TSWWSYY, CDR2 QGS. V was clipped by 7 bases and J by 0 bases, with 24 bases between them. CDR3 protein: CALVPFPSGDRYTDKLIF. As DNA, the CDR3 is TGTGCTCTTGTTCCCTTCCCTTCGGGGGATCGGTACACCGATAAACTCATCTTT.

This chain connects TRDV1 to TRDJ1; 8 bases are shared with TRDD3. J was trimmed by 0 bases and V by 1 base; bases with no gene match: 31. From germline, CDR1 is TSWWSYY and CDR2 QGS. The CDR3 runs 25 residues. Written as DNA, the CDR3 is TGTGCTCTTGGGGAACCCTCTACGGAACCCTACCTTATCCTCTTACTGGGGGGTTACACCGATAAACTCATCTTT. Protein product: CALGEPSTEPYLILLLGGYTDKLIF.

This chain uses TRDV1 with TRDJ1; D is uncertain. The CDR3 covers 18 residues. The germline CDR1 and CDR2 sequences are TSWWSYY and QGS. V lost 2 bases and J 1 base, leaving 20 bases between the germline ends. CDR3 region: CALGEEWIWRMSTDKLIF. CDR3 sequence (DNA): TGTGCTCTTGGGGAAGAGTGGATCTGGCGGATGAGCACCGATAAACTCATCTTT.

A few counts support this clone. The sample has other DNA sequences that encode this CDR3 too. The V and J genes are TRDV1 and TRDJ1; possible D gene TRDD2, 5 bases. V dropped 2 bases and J dropped 0 bases, with 34 bases sitting between them. This CDR3 contains 23 residues. The germline V gene encodes CDR1 TSWWSYY and CDR2 QGS. The CDR3 protein is CALGEVTAPYVAVALGYTDKLIF. The DNA of the CDR3 is TGTGCTCTTGGGGAAGTAACTGCTCCCTACGTCGCTGTCGCCCTCGGGTACACCGATAAACTCATCTTT.

The gene calls are TRDV1 and TRDJ1, with TRDD3 matching over 9 bases. Germline V CDR1 and CDR2: TSWWSYY, QGS. Trimming took 3 bases from V and 11 from J; bases not matched to a gene: 25. This CDR3 has 19 residues. In DNA form, the CDR3 reads TGTGCTCTTGGGGACCCTTTTAGGCTACGTGAGGACTGGGGGACCCATCTCATCTTT. It specifies CALGDPFRLREDWGTHLIF.

The chain carries TRDV1 and TRDJ1; a weak D match, TRDD3 (8 bases). This CDR3 contains 23 residues. The V gene lost 1 base and the J gene lost 1 base, with 34 bases spanning the gap. Per the germline V gene, CDR1 is TSWWSYY and CDR2 is QGS. CDR3 residues: CALGEPLPKPILGILKVTDKLIF. In DNA form, the CDR3 reads TGTGCTCTTGGGGAACCGCTTCCTAAACCAATACTGGGGATACTCAAGGTCACCGATAAACTCATCTTT.

By proportion, this clone is large (0.1 to 1%). The rearrangement links TRDV2 to TRDJ3; 11 nucleotides match TRDD3. Unmatched junction bases numbered 2, after V lost 0 bases and J lost 2 bases. The CDR3 runs to 18 residues. From germline, CDR1 is GEAIGNYY and CDR2 EKD. CDR3 residues: CACDTVLGDTWDTRQMFF. CDR3 sequence (DNA): TGTGCCTGTGACACCGTACTGGGGGATACCTGGGACACCCGACAGATGTTTTTC.